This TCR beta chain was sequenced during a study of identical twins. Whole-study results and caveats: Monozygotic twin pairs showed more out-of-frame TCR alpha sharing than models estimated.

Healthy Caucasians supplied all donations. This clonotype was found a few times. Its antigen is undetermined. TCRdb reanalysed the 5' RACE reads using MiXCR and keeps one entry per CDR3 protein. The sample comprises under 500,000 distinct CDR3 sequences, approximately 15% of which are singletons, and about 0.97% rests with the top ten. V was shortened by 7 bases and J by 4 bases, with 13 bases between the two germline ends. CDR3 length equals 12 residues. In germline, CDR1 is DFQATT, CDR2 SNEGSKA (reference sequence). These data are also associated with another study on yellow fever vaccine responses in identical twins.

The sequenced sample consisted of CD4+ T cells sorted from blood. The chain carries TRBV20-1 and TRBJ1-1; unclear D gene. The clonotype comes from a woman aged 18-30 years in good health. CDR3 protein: CSVTDGGTEAFF. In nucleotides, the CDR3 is TGCAGTGTCACAGACGGAGGCACTGAAGCTTTCTTT.